This is a list of T cell receptor beta chains from one sample in a study of a mutant IDH1 vaccine in newly diagnosed glioma. What these receptors recognize is not known. Some clones are missing from TCRdb's copy, which holds only in-frame ones; the method was immunoSEQ multiplex PCR. The repertoire includes around 27,000 clones, around 73% of them detected once, and roughly 9% sits in the top ten. This specimen consisted of PBMCs, obtained from a glioma patient whose treatment included an IDH1 peptide vaccine. The receptors were sampled from a woman younger than 35 with glioma. CDR3s include the opening cysteine and the closing phenylalanine or tryptophan. The D gene is left open where the match is weak. Clone size is given for some rows only: seen once, a few or many times, or a class if the clone is expanded.

D gene,V gene,clone size,J gene,CDR3 DNA,CDR3 protein
TRBD1,TRBV29-1,NA,TRBJ2-7,TGCAGCGTGCTTGACAGGGGGAACTACGAGCAGTACTTC,CSVLDRGNYEQYF
TRBD1,TRBV7-9,NA,TRBJ1-4,TGTGCCAGCAGCCTCGGGACAGGGGACGAAAAACTGTTTTTT,CASSLGTGDEKLFF
TRBD2,TRBV29-1,NA,TRBJ2-5,TGCAGCGTTGAAGTACTAGCGGAGGGGGGGCCAAGGGAGACCCAGTACTTC,CSVEVLAEGGPRETQYF
NA,TRBV2,NA,TRBJ2-4,TGTGCCAGCAGACGAGGCCAAGGGGACACCGCCAAAAACATTCAGTACTTC,CASRRGQGDTAKNIQYF
NA,TRBV30,NA,TRBJ1-6,TGTGCCTGGAGCCGGTTCCGGGACATTTCAACCCTCCACTTT,CAWSRFRDISTLHF
TRBD2,TRBV9,NA,TRBJ2-5,TGTGCCAGCACGCCCTATGGGGGACTAGACCAAGAGACCCAGTACTTC,CASTPYGGLDQETQYF
NA,TRBV27,NA,TRBJ2-7,TGTGCCAGCAGTTTAAAGTTCGGCGGACTCTATTCCTACGAGCAGTACTTC,CASSLKFGGLYSYEQYF
NA,TRBV5-1,once,TRBJ2-7,TGCGCCAGCAGCTTGTTTGGGGACGCGCGAGAGCAGTACTTC,CASSLFGDAREQYF
TRBD2,TRBV6-6,NA,TRBJ2-5,TGTGCCAGCAGCCCGCGGGGGGGGGAGACCCAGTACTTC,CASSPRGGETQYF
NA,TRBV6-1,NA,TRBJ2-7,TGTGCCCCCACGGAGCCCACCGTGTACGAGCAGTACTTC,CAPTEPTVYEQYF
NA,TRBV7-9,NA,TRBJ1-2,TGTGCCAGCAGCCTTAACTATGGCTACACCTTC,CASSLNYGYTF
NA,TRBV27,NA,TRBJ2-3,TGTGCCAGCAGTTTAGCTCAGCTCACAGATACGCAGTATTTT,CASSLAQLTDTQYF
NA,TRBV2,NA,TRBJ1-2,TGTGCCAGCAGAACCACAGGGTTAGGTGGCTACACCTTC,CASRTTGLGGYTF
TRBD2,TRBV30,NA,TRBJ2-2,TGTGCCTGGAACGACCTAGCGGGGGGCTGGAACACCGGGGAGCTGTTTTTT,CAWNDLAGGWNTGELFF
TRBD2,TRBV5-1,NA,TRBJ2-2,TGCGCCAGCAGCTTGGCGGCGGGAGAGACCGGGGAGCTGTTTTTT,CASSLAAGETGELFF
TRBD1,TRBV5-1,few,TRBJ1-5,TGCGCCAGCAGCTGGGGACAGGGGGACAATCAGCCCCAGCATTTT,CASSWGQGDNQPQHF
NA,TRBV4-2,NA,TRBJ1-2,TGTGCCAGCAGCCAAGAATTGGGAACAGGCTATGGCTACACCTTC,CASSQELGTGYGYTF
NA,TRBV19,NA,TRBJ2-5,TGTGCCAGTAGTATCACAGCCCGGAGGGGAGAGACCCAGTACTTC,CASSITARRGETQYF
TRBD1,TRBV6-5,NA,TRBJ1-4,TGTGCCAGCAGTAGGACAGGGCATGAAAAACTGTTTTTT,CASSRTGHEKLFF
NA,TRBV5-8,NA,TRBJ1-4,TGTGCCAGCAGCTTGGGGAGGGATAGCTTCTCAACTAATGAAAAACTGTTTTTT,CASSLGRDSFSTNEKLFF
TRBD1,TRBV5-6,NA,TRBJ1-5,TGTGCCAGCAGCGTAGGGACAGTCAATCAGCCCCAGCATTTT,CASSVGTVNQPQHF
NA,TRBV2,NA,TRBJ1-2,TGTGCCAGCCGGCCTGCTGACTATGGCTACACCTTC,CASRPADYGYTF
NA,TRBV11-3,NA,TRBJ1-1,TGTGCCAGCAGGCTGGGGGGTGGCACTGAAGCTTTCTTT,CASRLGGGTEAFF
NA,TRBV10-3,NA,TRBJ1-1,TGTGCCATCAGTGAGGAGACGGGGAACACTGAAGCTTTCTTT,CAISEETGNTEAFF
NA,TRBV11-3,NA,TRBJ2-7,TGTGCCAGCAGCTTAGAAACGGGCGGCTCCTACGAGCAGTACTTC,CASSLETGGSYEQYF
NA,TRBV19,NA,TRBJ1-2,TGTGCCAGTACTGGCGGACGGGAGGGTTATGGCTACACCTTC,CASTGGREGYGYTF
NA,TRBV19,NA,TRBJ2-2,TGTGCCAGTAAGGGCAGGGCGAACACCGGGGAGCTGTTTTTT,CASKGRANTGELFF
NA,TRBV7-2,NA,TRBJ1-2,TGTGCCAGCAGCTTAGAGGGGTATGGCTACACCTTC,CASSLEGYGYTF
TRBD1,TRBV5-1,NA,TRBJ2-3,TGCGCCAGCAGCCACTCGGGGGACAGGGGGGATACGCAGTATTTT,CASSHSGDRGDTQYF
NA,TRBV4-1,once,TRBJ2-7,TGCGCCAGCAGCTGGGACGTATCCTACGAGCAGTACTTC,CASSWDVSYEQYF
NA,TRBV6-6,NA,TRBJ1-6,TGTGCCAGCAGTCAAGACACCCATCAAGGTTCACCCCTCCACTTT,CASSQDTHQGSPLHF
NA,TRBV5-6,NA,TRBJ2-2,TGTGCCAGCAGCCGGCAGGACCACACCGGGGAGCTGTTTTTT,CASSRQDHTGELFF
NA,TRBV2,once,TRBJ2-3,TGTGCCAGCAGTGATGGAAGTACAGATACGCAGTATTTT,CASSDGSTDTQYF
TRBD1,TRBV15,few,TRBJ1-2,TGTGCCACCAGCAGAGCCGGGACAGCCAAGGACTACACCTTC,CATSRAGTAKDYTF
NA,TRBV28,NA,TRBJ1-5,TGTGCCAGCAGGGAGACAGGACGAGTAAATCAGCCCCAGCATTTT,CASRETGRVNQPQHF
NA,TRBV7-2,few,TRBJ1-2,TGTGCCAGCAGCTTAAGGCCGGGGGACTATGGCTACACCTTC,CASSLRPGDYGYTF
NA,TRBV7-2,once,TRBJ1-1,TGTGCCAGCCTTTGGGGGGAGAGGACTGAAGCTTTCTTT,CASLWGERTEAFF
TRBD1,TRBV10-3,NA,TRBJ1-6,TGTGCCATCAGCCCAGGACAGGGGATGGGTTCACCCCTCCACTTT,CAISPGQGMGSPLHF
NA,TRBV5-4,few,TRBJ1-6,TGTGCCAGCAGCTTGACGGGGAATTCACCCCTCCACTTT,CASSLTGNSPLHF
NA,TRBV7-2,once,TRBJ2-3,TGTGCCAGCAGCCCAAACCCCACAGATACGCAGTATTTT,CASSPNPTDTQYF
NA,TRBV30,NA,TRBJ1-2,TGTGCCTGGAGACACCCCTCGGCTGGAATTGGAGGCTACACCTTC,CAWRHPSAGIGGYTF
NA,TRBV7-9,NA,TRBJ2-2,TGTGCCAGCAGACAAGAGGGGGGATACACCGGGGAGCTGTTTTTT,CASRQEGGYTGELFF
TRBD1,TRBV5-1,NA,TRBJ1-1,TGCGCCAGCAGCCTGGACAGGGCTGCGAACACTGAAGCTTTCTTT,CASSLDRAANTEAFF
NA,TRBV6-5,NA,TRBJ2-1,TGTGCCAGCAGCCGGGTCGGGACAAGTAACAATGAGCAGTTCTTC,CASSRVGTSNNEQFF
TRBD2,TRBV4-1,NA,TRBJ2-7,TGCGCCAGCCGATCTAGCGGCCCTCCCTACGAGCAGTACTTC,CASRSSGPPYEQYF
TRBD1,TRBV4-1,NA,TRBJ2-1,TGCGCCAGCAGCCACTCGGACAGGGGTAGCTATGAGCAGTTCTTC,CASSHSDRGSYEQFF
TRBD2,TRBV6-5,NA,TRBJ2-4,TGTGCCAGCAGTGAAAGCGGGGGGGAAAACATTCAGTACTTC,CASSESGGENIQYF
TRBD2,TRBV20-1,NA,TRBJ2-1,TGCGGGACTAGCGGCAACAATGAGCAGTTCTTC,CGTSGNNEQFF
TRBD1,TRBV25-1,NA,TRBJ2-7,TGTGCCAGCAGAGGACAGGGAGACTACGAGCAGTACTTC,CASRGQGDYEQYF
NA,TRBV2,NA,TRBJ1-2,TGTGCCAGCAGGGAGGACATGGCAACTAACTATGGCTACACCTTC,CASREDMATNYGYTF
TRBD2,TRBV5-1,NA,TRBJ2-7,TGCGCCAGCAGCCCCAGTCCTAGCGGGAGTGGGTCCTACGAGCAGTACTTC,CASSPSPSGSGSYEQYF
TRBD1,TRBV28,few,TRBJ2-3,TGTGCCAGCAGTTTCGCGACAGGGACCACAGATACGCAGTATTTT,CASSFATGTTDTQYF
TRBD1,TRBV7-2,NA,TRBJ1-4,TGTGCCAGCAGCTTGGGGACAGGGATAGGTGAAAAACTGTTTTTT,CASSLGTGIGEKLFF
TRBD1,TRBV7-7,NA,TRBJ2-7,TGTGCTAGCAGCTTAGACAGGGTCCCCTACGAGCAGTACTTC,CASSLDRVPYEQYF
NA,TRBV6-5,NA,TRBJ1-5,TGTGCCAGCAGCGGGGAGGGCAATCAGCCCCAGCATTTT,CASSGEGNQPQHF